This section outlines one T cell receptor beta chain sequence together with its context. Its antigen target is currently unknown. The record has no base qualities; no much larger clone is one base away. The data belong to a study of regulatory T cells in long-lasting Graves disease (dated by TCRdb to the early 2020s). Regarding the research as a whole: Antithyroid drugs had been taken for less than 3 months by newly diagnosed Graves' disease patients. The study took place in China and was registered as a clinical trial. A total of roughly 35 samples were covered by TCR sequencing, comprising some 13 persistent and 20 newly diagnosed Graves' disease patients. Persistent Graves' disease patients were compared with newly diagnosed Graves' disease patients by peripheral blood TCR sequencing and RNA sequencing.

The label giving this sample's time point can be read as: newly diagnosed GD, antithyroid drugs for less than 3 months. RNA was extracted from PBMCs in TRIzol for both TCR sequencing and RNA sequencing. The diagnosis of Graves' disease was made according to American Thyroid Association guidelines. The patients came from an endocrinology department in Xi'an, China. Each patient gave approximately 10 milliliters of peripheral blood, collected in an EDTA anticoagulant tube. PBMCs were isolated by Ficoll Paque Plus density gradient separation without further T cell sorting. An Agilent 2100 Bioanalyzer and agarose gel were used to check RNA quality, and a NanoDrop 2000 was used to measure RNA concentration. The CDR3 numbers 21 residues from cysteine through phenylalanine. Of all the DNA, just the CDR3 is kept, 63 bases in frame from base 1. The germline V gene specifies MDHEN as CDR1 and SYDVKM as CDR2. The germline V end is reduced by 7 bases and the J end by 0 bases; junction bases left unmatched: 16.

The receptor library was made with multiplex PCR. These reads were obtained on an Illumina HiSeq 4000. iRepertoire HTBI primers and Arm-PCR amplification of CDR3 regions were used to construct TCR beta libraries. PCR products were gel purified before sequencing. The study's processing was this. A total of fewer than 65 TRBV and 14 TRBJ segments were identified across samples and were used for gene usage analysis of CDR3 amino acid clonotypes. COPE and FqMerger were used to merge the filtered high-quality paired reads into contigs. BLAST was used to align contigs to IMGT TRBV, TRBD and TRBJ reference genes, and CDR3 was defined according to IMGT. Any clonotype with a frequency above 0.1% was counted as a highly expanded clone. Repertoire diversity was measured by Shannon entropy, and V-J evenness by the Gini coefficient. A clonotype found in more than one individual was treated as public. TCRdb itself trimmed the public reads at Q25 with fastp, ran MiXCR and retained productive beta chains. Each record represents a unique CDR3 protein, reported with the most common genes and DNA among its rows. The V and J calls and clone size are TCRdb's, not the authors'. Recorded for this sample are fewer than 650,000 distinct CDR3 sequences; 15% to 20% of them occurred a single time. About 17% of the sample is taken by the ten largest.

Findings and caveats that apply to the study as a whole: Lower TCR Shannon entropy and fewer highly expanded clones were observed in persistent Graves' disease patients than in newly diagnosed patients, which suggested clonal expansion. The authors noted that the small sample size was a limitation that may lower accuracy. More public clonotypes were shared among persistent patients (2,741) than among newly diagnosed patients (under 1,000). Preferential use of TRBV28, TRBJ1-2 and TRBJ2-5 was observed in persistent disease, whereas TRBV20-1 and TRBJ2-1 were favored in newly diagnosed disease. Sequencing and analysis were limited to the TCR beta chain. Peripheral blood alone was examined, since thyroid tissue, which constituted the primary lesion, could not be accessed.

A further study also used this sample, focusing on T cells in Graves' hyperthyroidism and ophthalmopathy. As noted in the second study: Stable Graves' hyperthyroidism was defined as the absence of progression to ophthalmopathy over 18 months of follow-up. The hyperthyroidism patients were between 18 and 65 years old and newly diagnosed, with a disease duration of less than 2 months. Exclusion was applied to patients with uncontrolled infections, other autoimmune diseases, pregnancy or lactation. Diagnoses were established on the basis of clinical symptoms, serum thyroxine and TRAb, thyroid ultrasound, and orbital computed tomography. For the first round of RT-PCR on the TCR CDR3, the HTBI primer set was used together with the Qiagen OneStep RT-PCR kit. Most expanded thyroid clonotypes (frequency above 0.001) were also detected in blood, a finding suggesting that blood repertoires may reflect thyroid immune responses. A model built on a 13 V-J signature distinguished ophthalmopathy from stable hyperthyroidism, reaching over 85% sensitivity and around 81% specificity in cross-validation and 80%/75% in testing. During validation, the model predicted progression to ophthalmopathy a median of approximately 6.5 months ahead of onset, with approximately 71% sensitivity and almost 75% specificity. A discovery cohort of approximately 97 patients, approximately 45 with Graves' ophthalmopathy and 55 to 60 with stable Graves' hyperthyroidism, was used to find distinguishing TCR V-J signatures. Prospective prediction of ophthalmopathy was tested in an independent validation cohort consisting of about 19 hyperthyroidism patients and approximately 16 patients who later progressed to ophthalmopathy. The roughly 100 discovery patients were randomly split 7:3 into training and test sets. The study also compared thyroid tissue and blood T-cell repertoires from roughly 6 Graves' hyperthyroidism patients. Following sampling, methimazole starting at 30 mg daily was given to hyperthyroidism patients, and high-dose intravenous methylprednisolone was given to ophthalmopathy patients. Libraries were constructed in a second round of multiplex PCR, after which size selection and purification were performed. Libraries were sequenced paired-end with 100 bp reads on an Illumina HiSeq2000. SOAPnuke was used to process the raw data, throwing out any read that contained adapters or uncalled bases, had a mean Phred below 15, or lacked an exact constant-primer or identifier match. COPE v1.2.5 was used to merge high-quality paired reads, and clonotypes were defined as unique nucleotide sequences. MiTCR v1.1 was used to align the clonotypes against IMGT TRBV, TRBD and TRBJ reference segments. Only V-J combinations with frequency above 0.0001, covering 99% to 99.2% of repertoires, were analysed. A TCS score was defined as the ratio of F50 (clonal expansion) to E x V (chaos), with BLOSUM62-based TCRdist applied between CDR3 peptides within each V-J. Welch's t-statistics and random forest reduced 450 to 600 V-J features to fewer than 15, which were used in a naive Bayes classifier (R e1071). No statistical method was used to fix the sample size in advance, and group allocation was not hidden from the investigators. TCR Vbeta CDR3 sequencing of roughly 140 peripheral blood samples (approximately 44 ophthalmopathy, around 80 hyperthyroidism and roughly 17 progressor patients) is reported in the paper.

The sequencing here drew on peripheral blood mononuclear cells (PBMCs), taken at new diagnosis, from a patient treated with antithyroid drugs. This TCR came from a woman in her twenties or thirties with Graves disease. Donor details come from another sample of the same person, matched by shared clones. The rearrangement combines TRBV28 with TRBJ2-3; TRBD2 matches 16 bases in the middle. The DNA sequence follows: TGTGCCAGCAATGCCCAGGGGGGGGGACTAGCGGGAGGGCTGAGCACAGATACGCAGTATTTT. Translated, this gives CASNAQGGGLAGGLSTDTQYF.